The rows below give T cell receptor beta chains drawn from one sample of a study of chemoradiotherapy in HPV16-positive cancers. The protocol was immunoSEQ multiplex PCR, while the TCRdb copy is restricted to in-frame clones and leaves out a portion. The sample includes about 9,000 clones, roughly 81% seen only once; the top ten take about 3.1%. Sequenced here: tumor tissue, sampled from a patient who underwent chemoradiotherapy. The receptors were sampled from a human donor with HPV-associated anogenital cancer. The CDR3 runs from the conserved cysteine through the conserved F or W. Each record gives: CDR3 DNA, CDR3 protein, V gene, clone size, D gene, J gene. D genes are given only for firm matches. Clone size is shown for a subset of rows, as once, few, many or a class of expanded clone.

CDR3 DNA: TGTGCCAGCAGCACAACAGGGGGCGCAGGTGGGATCTTC
CDR3 protein: CASSTTGGAGGIF
V gene: TRBV5-4
clone size: NA
D gene: TRBD1
J gene: TRBJ2-1

CDR3 DNA: TGTGCCAGCAGACTGGAGCCGGATGAAAAACTGTTTTTT
CDR3 protein: CASRLEPDEKLFF
V gene: TRBV6-5
clone size: once
D gene: NA
J gene: TRBJ1-4

CDR3 DNA: TGTGCCAGCAGAGGGCCTAGCGTGGATACGCAGTATTTT
CDR3 protein: CASRGPSVDTQYF
V gene: TRBV6-6
clone size: NA
D gene: NA
J gene: TRBJ2-3

CDR3 DNA: TGTGCCAGTGTTCCGGTCGGAACAGGAGGTGAAAAACTGTTTTTT
CDR3 protein: CASVPVGTGGEKLFF
V gene: TRBV19
clone size: NA
D gene: NA
J gene: TRBJ1-4

CDR3 DNA: TGCGCCAGCAGCACGGGAGGTCAGGGCTACGAGCAGTACTTC
CDR3 protein: CASSTGGQGYEQYF
V gene: TRBV5-1
clone size: NA
D gene: TRBD2
J gene: TRBJ2-7

CDR3 DNA: TGCGCCAGCAGTGAGTCTTGGGGCAGTGCCTTTTTAAGCAATCAGCCCCAGCATTTT
CDR3 protein: CASSESWGSAFLSNQPQHF
V gene: TRBV10-2
clone size: NA
D gene: NA
J gene: TRBJ1-5

CDR3 DNA: TGTGCCAGCAGCTTCCCAGGGGAATCCTACAATGAGCAGTTCTTC
CDR3 protein: CASSFPGESYNEQFF
V gene: TRBV5-6
clone size: NA
D gene: NA
J gene: TRBJ2-1

CDR3 DNA: TGTGCCAGCAGTCAGGGAAAAAATCAGCCCCAGCATTTT
CDR3 protein: CASSQGKNQPQHF
V gene: TRBV6-1
clone size: once
D gene: NA
J gene: TRBJ1-5

CDR3 DNA: TGTGCCAGCTCACCAGGGGCAGTCTATGGCTACACCTTC
CDR3 protein: CASSPGAVYGYTF
V gene: TRBV18
clone size: NA
D gene: NA
J gene: TRBJ1-2

CDR3 DNA: TGTGCCAGCAGCGAAGGACTAGCGAGACGCTACGAGCAGTACTTC
CDR3 protein: CASSEGLARRYEQYF
V gene: TRBV2
clone size: medium-sized
D gene: TRBD2
J gene: TRBJ2-7

CDR3 DNA: TGTGCCAGCAGCTTGCACACAGATACGCAGTATTTT
CDR3 protein: CASSLHTDTQYF
V gene: TRBV11-3
clone size: NA
D gene: NA
J gene: TRBJ2-3

CDR3 DNA: TGTGCCAGCAGTCGAACTGGGGATGCCTACGAGCAGTACTTC
CDR3 protein: CASSRTGDAYEQYF
V gene: TRBV27
clone size: NA
D gene: NA
J gene: TRBJ2-7

CDR3 DNA: TGTGCCAGCAGTGAATTAGCGGGAGGTGGGGGAGAGACCCAGTACTTC
CDR3 protein: CASSELAGGGGETQYF
V gene: TRBV2
clone size: NA
D gene: TRBD2
J gene: TRBJ2-5

CDR3 DNA: TGCGCCACCCGCTACGGGACTACCCACAATGAGCAGTTCTTC
CDR3 protein: CATRYGTTHNEQFF
V gene: TRBV10-2
clone size: NA
D gene: TRBD2
J gene: TRBJ2-1

CDR3 DNA: TGTGCCAGCAGTTACTCTATTAGCGGGAGGTTAAATGAGCAGTTCTTC
CDR3 protein: CASSYSISGRLNEQFF
V gene: TRBV6-5
clone size: NA
D gene: TRBD2
J gene: TRBJ2-1

CDR3 DNA: TGTGCCTGGAGTCCGCAGGGGAACACTGAAGCTTTCTTT
CDR3 protein: CAWSPQGNTEAFF
V gene: TRBV30
clone size: NA
D gene: NA
J gene: TRBJ1-1

CDR3 DNA: TGTGCCAGTAGTAATAGTGGGGGGGCCGAGGAGACCCAGTACTTC
CDR3 protein: CASSNSGGAEETQYF
V gene: TRBV19
clone size: NA
D gene: NA
J gene: TRBJ2-5

CDR3 DNA: TGTGCCAGCAGCTCACGTCTGTCAGATACGCAGTATTTT
CDR3 protein: CASSSRLSDTQYF
V gene: TRBV7-6
clone size: NA
D gene: NA
J gene: TRBJ2-3

CDR3 DNA: TGTGCCAGTATCACAGATACGCAGTATTTT
CDR3 protein: CASITDTQYF
V gene: TRBV19
clone size: NA
D gene: NA
J gene: TRBJ2-3

CDR3 DNA: TGCGCCAGCAGTCTCTCCGGACAGGTGTACAATGAGCAGTTCTTC
CDR3 protein: CASSLSGQVYNEQFF
V gene: TRBV10-1
clone size: NA
D gene: TRBD1
J gene: TRBJ2-1

CDR3 DNA: TGCGCCAGCAGTGGGACAGGGGGCAATCAGCCCCAGCATTTT
CDR3 protein: CASSGTGGNQPQHF
V gene: TRBV10-2
clone size: NA
D gene: TRBD1
J gene: TRBJ1-5

CDR3 DNA: TGCAGCATAGATCAGGGAGTCAATCAGCCCCAGCATTTT
CDR3 protein: CSIDQGVNQPQHF
V gene: TRBV29-1
clone size: NA
D gene: NA
J gene: TRBJ1-5

CDR3 DNA: TGTGCCAGCAGCTTACGGACAGGGGGTTGGGCAGATACGCAGTATTTT
CDR3 protein: CASSLRTGGWADTQYF
V gene: TRBV9
clone size: NA
D gene: TRBD1
J gene: TRBJ2-3

CDR3 DNA: TGTGCCAGCAGCCGACAGGTGTCGAACACCGGGGAGCTGTTTTTT
CDR3 protein: CASSRQVSNTGELFF
V gene: TRBV11-2
clone size: NA
D gene: NA
J gene: TRBJ2-2

CDR3 DNA: TGTGCCAGTAGCATGGACCTCAGGGAAATCGGGGAGCTGTTTTTT
CDR3 protein: CASSMDLREIGELFF
V gene: TRBV19
clone size: NA
D gene: NA
J gene: TRBJ2-2

CDR3 DNA: TGTGCCAGCACCAGGACCCGCACAGATACGCAGTATTTT
CDR3 protein: CASTRTRTDTQYF
V gene: TRBV2
clone size: NA
D gene: NA
J gene: TRBJ2-3

CDR3 DNA: TGTGCCACCAGCAGTTACGACAACGGCGGCGAGACCCAGTACTTC
CDR3 protein: CATSSYDNGGETQYF
V gene: TRBV15
clone size: NA
D gene: NA
J gene: TRBJ2-5

CDR3 DNA: TGTGCCAGCAGTGACCCCATTGACAGGGCGAGCACAGATACGCAGTATTTT
CDR3 protein: CASSDPIDRASTDTQYF
V gene: TRBV6-1
clone size: large
D gene: TRBD1
J gene: TRBJ2-3

CDR3 DNA: TGTGCCAGCACCGTAGCTAGCGGGACGTCGGGTACTGAGCAGTTCTTC
CDR3 protein: CASTVASGTSGTEQFF
V gene: TRBV7-9
clone size: NA
D gene: TRBD2
J gene: TRBJ2-1

CDR3 DNA: TGCGCCAGCAGCGTCGGGACGGGAGAGACCCAGTACTTC
CDR3 protein: CASSVGTGETQYF
V gene: TRBV5-1
clone size: NA
D gene: NA
J gene: TRBJ2-5

CDR3 DNA: TGTGTCAGAAGCTTCCTCACCGGACAGGGGAACACTGAAGCTTTCTTT
CDR3 protein: CVRSFLTGQGNTEAFF
V gene: TRBV7-5
clone size: NA
D gene: NA
J gene: TRBJ1-1

CDR3 DNA: TGCAGTGCTAGAGATAGGTTTCGGCGGGATTTT
CDR3 protein: CSARDRFRRDF
V gene: TRBV20-1
clone size: NA
D gene: NA
J gene: TRBJ2-3

CDR3 DNA: TGTGCTAGTGGTCCTTCGCGGGCCTACGAGCAGTACTTC
CDR3 protein: CASGPSRAYEQYF
V gene: TRBV12-5
clone size: once
D gene: NA
J gene: TRBJ2-7

CDR3 DNA: TGTGCCAGCAGCGGGACTCGCGGCTACACCTTC
CDR3 protein: CASSGTRGYTF
V gene: TRBV13
clone size: NA
D gene: NA
J gene: TRBJ1-2

CDR3 DNA: TGTGCCAGCACCCGAACTTACACCGGGGAGCTGTTTTTT
CDR3 protein: CASTRTYTGELFF
V gene: TRBV6-5
clone size: NA
D gene: NA
J gene: TRBJ2-2